The table lists the clone carrying this T cell receptor (beta chain) with many counts. The antigen remains unidentified. A single record per CDR3 protein comes from TCRdb applying MiXCR to the 5' RACE reads. The sample lists 550,000 to 700,000 distinct CDR3 sequences, over 8.5% occurring once. The data were taken from a study of identical twins. Study-wide points: Memory repertoires showed no such pattern, whereas abundant cord blood beta clonotypes carried fewer insertions. Conclusions came from cross-sectional statistical analysis, not from following the same donors.

These records were also assigned to another study, of yellow fever vaccine responses in identical twins.

Sequencing used PBMCs. This receptor was obtained from a young woman in good health.

CDR3 coding DNA: TGCGCCAGCAGCTTGGGACAATCAGCACAAGAGACCCAGTACTTC. Translated: CASSLGQSAQETQYF. The chain carries TRBV5-1 and TRBJ2-5, with D uncertain. V was shortened by 0 bases and J by 2 bases, with 11 bases between the two germline ends. The CDR3 length is 15 residues. Germline lookup yields CDR1 SGHRS and CDR2 YFSETQ.